This T cell receptor (beta chain) was documented in a study of CD8+ T cells in alopecia areata. The CDR3 runs to 16 residues. The germline CDR1 and CDR2 sequences are GTSNPN and SVGIG (reference sequence). Trimming left V 0 bases short and J 2 bases short, with 16 bases between. Regarding treatment: oral pan-JAK inhibitor, 5-10 mg twice daily. cDNA serving as the sequencing template came from extracted, reverse transcribed RNA. TCRdb keeps only in-frame clones here, not all; method: immunoSEQ multiplex PCR. Of under 250,000 clones in the sample, about 57% were seen once. This clone was picked up one time.

This sequence was found in a human donor with alopecia areata. The V call is TRBV30, the J call TRBJ1-1; a weak D match, TRBD1 (5 bases). The sequencing here drew on CD4+ T cells sorted from blood, taken at week 4, from a patient treated with tofacitinib. This chain's CDR3 is CAWSVRGTDHNTEAFF. CDR3 DNA: TGTGCCTGGAGTGTAAGAGGGACCGACCATAACACTGAAGCTTTCTTT.